The 21 T cell receptor beta chains below were found in one sample sequenced in a study of blood T cell repertoires in COVID-19. Measured with immunoSEQ multiplex PCR; TCRdb has only the in-frame clones, and not every one. This table has about 340,000 clones, 91% appearing once. The source material was peripheral blood. The receptors stem from a woman aged 18-30 years who had recovered from COVID-19.

The chain recombines TRBV7-2 with TRBJ2-5; 7 bases are a match to TRBD1. The germline CDR1 and CDR2 sequences are SGHTA and FQGNSA. The CDR3 contains 15 residues. With V trimmed by 2 bases and J by 4 bases, 7 bases remained unmatched. The CDR3 DNA reads as TGTGCCAGCAGCTTACGACAGGGCCTTCGAGAGACCCAGTACTTC. Its translation is CASSLRQGLRETQYF.

This chain joins TRBV4-1 and TRBJ1-1; tentative D call: TRBD1 (6 bases). Looked up from germline, CDR1 is MGHRA and CDR2 is YSYEKL. Trimming stripped 0 bases from V and 1 base from J, with 18 bases between. CDR3 length: 18 residues. DNA of the CDR3: TGCGCCAGCAGCCAAGATCTCGCGGGGGGCGCAAGGAACACTGAAGCTTTCTTT. As protein: CASSQDLAGGARNTEAFF.

The chain employs TRBV4-3 and TRBJ2-6; D gene uncertain. Trimming took 1 base from V and 0 from J, leaving 4 bases between them. The CDR3 runs 15 residues. CDR1 and CDR2 from the germline V gene are LGHNA and YSLEER. The chain's CDR3 is CASSQGSSGANVLTF. CDR3 nucleotide sequence: TGCGCCAGCAGCCAAGGGAGCTCTGGGGCCAACGTCCTGACTTTC.

V gene TRBV27 combines with J gene TRBJ1-2; tentative D call: TRBD1 (5 bases). The CDR3 covers 14 residues. V lost 2 bases to trimming and J lost 3 bases, with 10 bases between them. In germline, CDR1 is MNHEY, CDR2 SMNVEV (reference sequence). The DNA for the CDR3 is TGTGCCAGCAGTTTAGGGGCCAGGGACTATGGCTACACCTTC. Protein product: CASSLGARDYGYTF.

The genes are TRBV5-5 and TRBJ2-1, with 8 bases identical to TRBD2. This CDR3 has 15 residues. The germline CDR1 and CDR2 sequences are SGHKS and YYEKEE (reference sequence). V shed 2 bases and J 4 bases; nucleotides not matched to a gene: 5. The CDR3 loop is CASSFSGRGYNEQFF. The CDR3 DNA is TGTGCCAGCAGCTTCTCCGGGAGGGGTTACAATGAGCAGTTCTTC. The full variable domain, with the rest looked up from reference TRBV5-5 and TRBJ2-1, is DAGVTQSPTHLIKTRGQQVTLRCSPISGHKSVSWYQQVLGQGPQFIFQYYEKEERGRGNFPDRFSARQFPNYSSELNVNALLLGDSALYLCASSFSGRGYNEQFFGPGTRLTVL.

This clone was recorded only once. This rearrangement joins TRBV9 to TRBJ2-7, with 9 bases fitting TRBD2. CDR1 is SGDLS, CDR2 YYNGEE, per germline. The J segment lost 4 bases and the V segment lost 0 bases, leaving 11 bases of the junction unmatched. The CDR3 consists of 17 residues. CDR3 bases: TGTGCCAGCAGCGTAGGGGCCCGGGTAGCGGGAGCTTACGAGCAGTACGTC. This gives the protein CASSVGARVAGAYEQYV.

The chain combines TRBV29-1 with TRBJ1-1; D is uncertain. Germline V gene lookup returns CDR1 SQVTM and CDR2 ANQGSEA. The germline V and J ends were trimmed by 5 bases and 1 base, with 8 bases remaining between them. The CDR3 extends over 12 amino acids. The CDR3 reads CSVPDWNTEAFF. In nucleotides, the CDR3 is TGCAGCGTTCCAGACTGGAACACTGAAGCTTTCTTT. The variable domain in full, with the rest retrieved from reference TRBV29-1 and TRBJ1-1, is SAVISQKPSRDICQRGTSLTIQCQVDSQVTMMFWYRQQPGQSLTLIATANQGSEATYESGFVIDKFPISRPNLTFSTLTVSNMSPEDSSIYLCSVPDWNTEAFFGQGTRLTVV.

This chain links TRBV12-5 with TRBJ1-6; D call uncertain. CDR1 is LGHNT and CDR2 is FRNRAP in the germline V gene. Deletions cut 2 bases from V and 10 bases from J, with 12 bases between. This CDR3 spans 14 amino acids. The CDR3 DNA reads TGTGCTAGTGGTTTGACAACCTCCCAGTCACCCCTCCACTTT. It codes for CASGLTTSQSPLHF.

The rearrangement links TRBV3-1 (or the pseudogene TRBV3-2) to TRBJ2-5; a weak D match, TRBD2 (6 bases). Trimming cost V 4 bases and J 3 bases, with 15 bases left between them. The CDR3 consists of 15 residues. The V gene's germline CDR1 is LGHDT and CDR2 YNNKEL (reference sequence). CDR3 sequence: CASSPSVAAEETQYF. CDR3 nucleotide sequence: TGTGCCAGCAGCCCCTCGGTAGCGGCTGAAGAGACCCAGTACTTC.

The chain links TRBV6-2 or TRBV6-3 to TRBJ1-1; a possible D gene is TRBD1 (6 bases). The CDR3 loop spans 13 amino acids. The V and J ends lost 2 bases and 3 bases respectively, with 7 bases between them. The germline V gene has CDR1 MNHEY and CDR2 SVGEGT. CDR3 DNA sequence: TGTGCCAGCAGTTACGCAGGGGACACTGAAGCTTTCTTT. It is translated as CASSYAGDTEAFF.

The chain uses TRBV28 and TRBJ1-2; weak D call: TRBD1 (5 bases). CDR3 length: 15 amino acids. Trimming took 5 bases from V and 4 from J, leaving 17 bases between them. The germline V gene has CDR1 MDHEN and CDR2 SYDVKM. This CDR3 reads CASSRVGPTGYGYTF. For the CDR3, the DNA is TGTGCCAGCAGTAGAGTGGGGCCAACTGGCTATGGCTACACCTTC.

The rearrangement uses TRBV14 and TRBJ1-2; no definite D call. The germline CDR1 and CDR2 sequences are SGHDN and FVKESK. The V gene lost 6 bases and the J gene lost 1 base, with 12 bases spanning the gap. This CDR3 has 14 amino acids. The CDR3 loop reads CASRIPGFNYGYTF. CDR3 nucleotide sequence: TGTGCCAGCAGAATACCAGGTTTTAACTATGGCTACACCTTC.

This chain uses TRBV25-1 with TRBJ1-5; D remains unclear. CDR3 length: 16 residues. Germline loops: CDR1 MGHDK, CDR2 SYGVNS. Trimming pared 5 bases from V and 2 bases from J, leaving 16 bases between. The CDR3 region has the DNA TGTGCCAGCAGTCCTAAGCCCCGGGGAGGCAATCAGCCCCAGCATTTT. Amino acid sequence: CASSPKPRGGNQPQHF.

This chain connects TRBV5-1 to TRBJ2-1, with a tentative D call TRBD2 (5 bases). The germline V and J ends were trimmed by 0 bases and 0 bases, with 10 bases remaining between them. This CDR3 comprises 16 residues. Germline assignment: CDR1 SGHRS and CDR2 YFSETQ. The DNA for the CDR3 is TGCGCCAGCAGCTTGGGTCTAGCCAGCTCCTACAATGAGCAGTTCTTC. It encodes CASSLGLASSYNEQFF. Drawing the rest from reference TRBV5-1 and TRBJ2-1, the complete variable domain is KAGVTQTPRYLIKTRGQQVTLSCSPISGHRSVSWYQQTPGQGLQFLFEYFSETQRNKGNFPGRFSGRQFSNSRSEMNVSTLELGDSALYLCASSLGLASSYNEQFFGPGTRLTVL.

The gene calls are TRBV7-2 and TRBJ2-5, with D maybe TRBD1 (7 bases). CDR3 length equals 19 residues. Germline V gene data show CDR1 as SGHTA and CDR2 as FQGNSA. V shed 4 bases and J shed 1 base, with 25 bases lying between them. CDR3 loop: CASSSGAGRGIYGQETQYF. The CDR3 nucleotides read TGTGCCAGCAGCTCCGGAGCGGGCAGGGGGATATATGGCCAAGAGACCCAGTACTTC.

This chain links TRBV5-4 with TRBJ2-7; D is possibly TRBD1 (6 bases). The CDR3 extends over 15 amino acids. The germline V gene encodes CDR1 SGHNT and CDR2 YYREEE (reference sequence). The V gene lost 4 bases and the J gene lost 4 bases, with 18 bases spanning the gap. The CDR3, as DNA: TGTGCCAGCAGCCGCCTCGAGGGGGAGTCTTACGAGCAGTACGTC. Encoded protein: CASSRLEGESYEQYV.

The J gene is TRBJ1-1, the V gene TRBV4-3; D perhaps matches TRBD1 (5 bases). The CDR3 extends over 15 amino acids. The V gene lost 0 bases and the J gene lost 5 bases, with 13 bases spanning the gap. The germline gives CDR1 LGHNA, CDR2 YSLEER. The CDR3 sequence: CASSQDSGEGTEAFF. The CDR3 DNA sequence: TGCGCCAGCAGCCAAGATTCGGGGGAAGGAACTGAAGCTTTCTTT.

V usage is TRBV7-2 and J usage is TRBJ2-3; TRBD2 might be the D (5 bases). Trimming left V 5 bases short and J 4 bases short, with 16 bases between. The CDR3 length is 15 residues. From germline, CDR1 is SGHTA and CDR2 FQGNSA. CDR3 nucleotides: TGTGCCAGCAGCGAATTGGGCGAGGGCGCAGATACGCAGTATTTT. It translates to CASSELGEGADTQYF.

Of note for this clone: Different DNA sequences within this sample yield the same CDR3. The chain joins TRBV24-1 to TRBJ1-1; possible D gene TRBD1, 5 bases. Per germline, CDR1 KGHDR and CDR2 SFDVKD. The CDR3 contains 13 residues. V dropped 5 bases and J dropped 5 bases, with 11 bases sitting between them. The CDR3 DNA sequence: TGTGCCACCAGTGTTTCAGGGTATACTGAAGCTTTCTTT. Its translation: CATSVSGYTEAFF.

This rearrangement joins TRBV2 to TRBJ1-5; D not certain. The CDR3 is made up of 14 amino acids. The V end was cut by 5 bases, the J end by 0 bases, with 8 bases between. Germline V gene sequence: CDR1 SNHLY, CDR2 FYNNEI. The chain's CDR3 is CASSFVSSNQPQHF. The CDR3 bases are TGTGCCAGCAGTTTCGTCTCTAGCAATCAGCCCCAGCATTTT. The complete variable domain, with remaining parts taken from reference TRBV2 and TRBJ1-5, reads EPEVTQTPSHQVTQMGQEVILRCVPISNHLYFYWYRQILGQKVEFLVSFYNNEISEKSEIFDDQFSVERPDGSNFTLKIRSTKLEDSAMYFCASSFVSSNQPQHFGDGTRLSIL.

The CDR3 nucleotides read TGTGCCAGCAGTTTTAGGGAGCGGGAGGGCCCGGAGCAGTTCTTC. Its protein product is CASSFREREGPEQFF. The chain combines TRBV11-3 with TRBJ2-1, with 10 bases aligning to TRBD2. This CDR3 is 15 amino acids long. Germline V CDR1 and CDR2: SGHNT, YENEEA. The ends lost 6 bases at V and 10 bases at J; junction bases unmatched: 12.